This T cell receptor beta chain was captured in a study of cytomegalovirus exposure and HLA in healthy donors. Study at large: Out of about 180 million T cells, an earlier analysis found some 120 million unique TCR beta sequences in total.

Study-wide results and caveats: Researchers counted 180 or so TCR beta chains as cytomegalovirus-associated.

Per the germline V gene, CDR1 is SEHNR and CDR2 is FQNEAQ (reference sequence). J was trimmed by 2 bases and V by 6 bases; bases with no gene match: 7. The CDR3 is made up of 14 amino acids. Details on this clone: Antigen specificity is unknown.

In the PCR, 60 Vbeta and 13 Jbeta primers were used. Authors' methods: A follow-up analysis tallied approximately 85 million unique TCR beta chains, approximately 11 million shared. The repertoire was sequenced with immunoSEQ multiplex PCR; TCRdb's copy has only in-frame clones and lacks some. The DNA gave D and trimming, while V, J and clone size come from that table. Found here are under 200,000 clones, about 75% of them singletons; the top ten hold over 4.5%. Material for sequencing was PBMCs. The V gene is TRBV7-9, the J gene TRBJ2-7, with 7 bases fitting TRBD1. The TCR was taken from a male donor in good health and CMV-seronegative. CDR3 sequence (DNA): TGTGCCAGCAGGGGAGACAGGGACCCCTACGAGCAGTACTTC. As protein: CASRGDRDPYEQYF. Drawing the rest from reference TRBV7-9 and TRBJ2-7, the complete variable domain is DTGVSQNPRHKITKRGQNVTFRCDPISEHNRLYWYRQTLGQGPEFLTYFQNEAQLEKSRLLSDRFSAERPKGSFSTLEIQRTEQGDSAMYLCASRGDRDPYEQYFGPGTRLTVT.